This record looks at one T cell receptor beta chain sequence and its context. This sample stems from a study of CD8+ T cells in alopecia areata. Whole-study context: Treatment with tofacitinib (6 to 18 months) was followed by 6 months off drug. Severity was scored as percentage of affected scalp area in treated patients.

With V trimmed by 5 bases and J by 3 bases, 2 bases remained unmatched. The germline CDR1 and CDR2 sequences are SGHRS and YFSETQ. The CDR3 runs 13 residues. cDNA serving as the sequencing template came from extracted, reverse transcribed RNA. The data were produced by immunoSEQ multiplex PCR, yet TCRdb's version contains in-frame clones alone and is incomplete. Among fewer than 200,000 clones listed, around 50% were seen once. The treatment here: oral pan-JAK inhibitor, 5-10 mg twice daily. Individuals with alopecia areata gave both lesional scalp punch biopsies and peripheral blood for collection. Sorting separated CD4+ and CD8+ T cells out of PBMCs.

This sequence was found in a human donor with alopecia areata. The V call is TRBV5-1, the J call TRBJ2-1, with 7 bases aligning to TRBD1. Sequencing was performed on CD8+ T cells sorted from blood, taken at week 24, from a patient treated with tofacitinib. CDR3 in DNA: TGCGCCAGCAGTTGGACAGGCTACAATGAGCAGTTCTTC. Translation: CASSWTGYNEQFF.